These T cell receptor beta chains were read from a single sample in a study of beta chain features in type 1 diabetes. Assay used: immunoSEQ multiplex PCR; TCRdb lists only in-frame clones, some missing. Among roughly 150,000 clones listed, roughly 10% were seen once. Sequenced: central memory CD4+ T cells from blood. The receptors come from a man aged 18 to 30 in good health. CDR3s include the opening cysteine and the closing phenylalanine or tryptophan. A D gene is named only where the DNA matches it firmly. Where a row states a size, it is once, few, many or the class of an expanded clone; other rows omit it.

>TRBV1|-|TRBJ1-2|-|14
CTSSQVGRAYGYTF
TGCACCAGCAGCCAAGTGGGCAGGGCCTATGGCTACACCTTC
>TRBV28|few|TRBJ2-5|TRBD1|16
CASSLLGQEIQETQYF
TGTGCCAGCAGTTTGTTAGGACAGGAGATCCAAGAGACCCAGTACTTC
>TRBV29-1|-|TRBJ1-5|-|14
CSVTLGGGAQPQHF
TGCAGCGTCACCCTGGGGGGGGGTGCTCAGCCCCAGCATTTT
>TRBV2|-|TRBJ2-5|TRBD1|13
CASGTGGQETQYF
TGTGCCAGTGGAACAGGGGGCCAAGAGACCCAGTACTTC
>TRBV18|-|TRBJ1-6|TRBD1|15
CASSPTGTVRSPLHF
TGTGCCAGCTCACCAACCGGGACAGTTCGGTCACCCCTCCACTTT
>TRBV28|few|TRBJ2-7|-|12
CASSSSPGRNYF
TGTGCCAGCAGTTCATCCCCGGGACGGAATTACTTC
>TRBV9|-|TRBJ2-5|-|16
CASSSSTPRIPETQYF
TGTGCCAGCAGCTCCTCCACACCACGGATTCCGGAGACCCAGTACTTC
>TRBV6-1|-|TRBJ1-6|-|15
CASSLQIADNSPLHF
TGTGCCAGCAGCCTCCAGATTGCGGATAATTCACCCCTCCACTTT
>TRBV28|-|TRBJ1-2|-|12
CASSLSPYGYTF
TGTGCCAGCAGTTTAAGTCCCTATGGCTACACCTTC
>TRBV7-6|-|TRBJ2-5|TRBD1|15
CASSVGQGGKETQYF
TGTGCCAGCAGCGTAGGACAGGGTGGAAAAGAGACCCAGTACTTC
>TRBV6-6|few|TRBJ2-6|-|14
CASFDPPGANVLTF
TGTGCTAGCTTCGACCCTCCTGGGGCCAACGTCCTGACTTTC
>TRBV5-4|-|TRBJ2-5|TRBD1|15
CASSWDSGIQETQYF
TGTGCCAGCAGCTGGGACAGCGGAATCCAAGAGACCCAGTACTTC
>TRBV7-2|few|TRBJ2-5|-|11
CASSHGETQYF
TGTGCCAGCAGCCACGGGGAGACCCAGTACTTC
>TRBV7-2|few|TRBJ2-6|TRBD1|15
CASSAQGTGANVLTF
TGTGCCAGCAGCGCACAGGGGACTGGGGCCAACGTCCTGACTTTC
>TRBV5-1|many|TRBJ1-1|-|15
CASSTGGIMNTEAFF
TGCGCCAGCAGCACGGGTGGTATCATGAACACTGAAGCTTTCTTT
>TRBV10-3|few|TRBJ2-5|-|14
CAISATAYQETQYF
TGTGCCATCAGTGCCACAGCTTACCAAGAGACCCAGTACTTC
>TRBV2|few|TRBJ2-7|-|12
CASRLAGYEQYF
TGTGCCAGCAGGCTAGCTGGTTACGAGCAGTACTTC
>TRBV6-1|few|TRBJ1-6|-|14
CASSEIIYNSPLHF
TGTGCCAGCAGTGAAATAATCTATAATTCACCCCTCCACTTT
>TRBV7-3|-|TRBJ2-2|TRBD1|13
CASSQGDVGELFF
TGTGCCAGCAGCCAGGGGGACGTCGGGGAGCTGTTTTTT
>TRBV5-1|few|TRBJ2-3|-|15
CASSLQPKVTDTQYF
TGCGCCAGCAGCTTACAGCCGAAAGTCACAGATACGCAGTATTTT
>TRBV5-4|few|TRBJ2-1|-|14
CASSWGGSGNEQFF
TGTGCCAGCAGCTGGGGGGGCTCGGGCAATGAGCAGTTCTTC
>TRBV27|-|TRBJ2-1|-|15
CASTPSSAWYNEQFF
TGTGCCAGCACCCCTTCGAGCGCTTGGTACAATGAGCAGTTCTTC
>TRBV2|few|TRBJ1-5|TRBD1|16
CASNSRQGTVRQPQHF
TGTGCCAGCAATAGCCGACAGGGTACAGTAAGGCAGCCCCAGCATTTT
>TRBV19|few|TRBJ2-1|-|12
CASSRLPGEQFF
TGTGCCAGTAGCCGACTGCCCGGTGAGCAGTTCTTC
>TRBV7-2|-|TRBJ2-7|-|13
CASSFLATYEQYF
TGTGCCAGCAGCTTCCTAGCGACCTACGAGCAGTACTTC
>TRBV4-1|-|TRBJ2-5|-|15
CASSHGRGAEETQYF
TGCGCCAGCAGCCATGGCAGGGGCGCGGAAGAGACCCAGTACTTC
>TRBV4-3|-|TRBJ2-7|-|13
CASSQDPYYEQYF
TGCGCCAGCAGCCAAGATCCATATTACGAGCAGTACTTC
>TRBV29-1|few|TRBJ2-7|-|13
CSAVTGPAYEQYF
TGCAGCGCCGTCACAGGCCCAGCCTACGAGCAGTACTTC
>TRBV4-1|many|TRBJ2-1|TRBD1|15
CASSQPGQGAGEQFF
TGCGCCAGCAGCCAACCGGGACAGGGGGCGGGTGAGCAGTTCTTC
>TRBV13|many|TRBJ2-7|-|14
CASSFRGTSYEQYF
TGTGCCAGCAGCTTCAGGGGTACCTCCTACGAGCAGTACTTC
>TRBV29-1|few|TRBJ1-2|-|11
CSVRRVGGYTF
TGCAGCGTTCGCAGGGTAGGGGGCTACACCTTC
>TRBV15|few|TRBJ2-5|TRBD1|17
CATSRDLASRGSETQYF
TGTGCCACCAGCAGAGATTTGGCCTCCAGGGGGTCGGAGACCCAGTACTTC
>TRBV7-9|-|TRBJ2-7|-|12
CASSPDTHEQYF
TGTGCCAGCAGCCCTGACACTCACGAGCAGTACTTC
>TRBV7-9|-|TRBJ1-4|-|13
CASSLQGFEKLFF
TGTGCCAGCAGCTTACAGGGGTTTGAAAAACTGTTTTTT
>TRBV4-3|few|TRBJ1-3|-|17
CASSQSPAGPSGNTIYF
TGCGCCAGCAGCCAAAGCCCGGCGGGACCCTCTGGAAACACCATATATTTT
>TRBV19|few|TRBJ2-2|TRBD2|16
CASSDLGGRVGGELFF
TGTGCCAGTAGTGATCTAGGCGGGAGGGTCGGCGGGGAGCTGTTTTTT
>TRBV25-1|few|TRBJ1-4|TRBD1|16
CASSGTGWAESEKLFF
TGTGCCAGCAGTGGGACAGGTTGGGCGGAAAGCGAAAAACTGTTTTTT
>TRBV27|few|TRBJ1-5|-|15
CASSSISGGREPQHF
TGTGCCAGCAGTTCTATCTCCGGAGGACGAGAGCCCCAGCATTTT
>TRBV6-1|-|TRBJ2-5|TRBD1|17
CASSDEAGGLYQETQYF
TGTGCCAGCAGTGATGAGGCAGGGGGTCTGTACCAAGAGACCCAGTACTTC
>TRBV5-1|many|TRBJ2-3|TRBD2|16
CASSLLSGSSTDTQYF
TGCGCCAGCAGCTTGTTGAGCGGGAGTAGCACAGATACGCAGTATTTT
>TRBV4-1|-|TRBJ1-2|-|14
CASSQERGSYGYTF
TGCGCCAGCAGCCAAGAGCGGGGGTCTTATGGCTACACCTTC
>TRBV7-2|many|TRBJ1-5|-|15
CASSLEYGGDQPQHF
TGTGCCAGCAGCTTAGAGTATGGGGGCGACCAGCCCCAGCATTTT